This T cell receptor beta chain was identified during a study of human T cells and chemical hapten exposure. Study results and limitations: DPC sensitization produced no change in TCRs with frequency above 1 in 1000.

Unique molecular identifiers were linked by the library to individual cDNA molecules. In the authors' workflow: TCR counts had a median of 95,638 per sample and spanned roughly 20,000 to 690,600. TCRdb re-analysed the 5' RACE reads in MiXCR, keeping a single row per CDR3 protein. Here the V and J calls rest on TCRdb's processing, not on the authors' analysis. In the table there are fewer than 150,000 distinct CDR3 sequences, roughly 19% of which are singletons. There are 18 residues in the CDR3. Germline assignment: CDR1 SGHAT and CDR2 FQNNGV. The V segment lost 4 bases and the J segment 7 bases; nucleotides outside the gene matches: 15. A word on this clonotype: Its antigen is undetermined.

Unfractionated whole blood served as the source for total RNA extraction. This clonotype was sampled from a human donor in good health. The V and J genes are TRBV11-2 and TRBJ2-1, with 11 bases matching TRBD2. CDR3 in amino acids: CASSSGTSGTPEVNEQFF. CDR3 DNA: TGTGCCAGCAGCTCCGGGACTAGCGGCACCCCCGAGGTTAATGAGCAGTTCTTC.